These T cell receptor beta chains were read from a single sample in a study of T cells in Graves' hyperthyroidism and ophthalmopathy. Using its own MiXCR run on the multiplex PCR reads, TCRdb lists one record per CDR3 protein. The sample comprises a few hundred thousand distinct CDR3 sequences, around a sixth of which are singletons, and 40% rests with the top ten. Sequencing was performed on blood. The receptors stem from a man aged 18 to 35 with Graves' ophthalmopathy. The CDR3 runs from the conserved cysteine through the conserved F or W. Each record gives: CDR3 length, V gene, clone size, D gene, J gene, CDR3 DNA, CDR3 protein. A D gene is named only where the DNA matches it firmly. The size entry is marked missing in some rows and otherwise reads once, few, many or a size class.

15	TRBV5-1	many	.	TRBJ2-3	TGCGCCAGCAGCAAGGACCGAGTAAGCACAGATACGCAGTATTTT	CASSKDRVSTDTQYF
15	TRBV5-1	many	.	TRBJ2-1	TGTGCCAGCAGCTTAGAAGGGGGTTCCTACAATGAGCAGTTCTTC	CASSLEGGSYNEQFF
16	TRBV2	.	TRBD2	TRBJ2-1	TGTGCCAGCGGTGCTCGGACTAGCGGGGGGCGGGGTGAGCAGTTCTTC	CASGARTSGGRGEQFF
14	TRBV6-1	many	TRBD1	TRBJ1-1	TGTGCCAGCAGGCGAGACAGGGGTAACACTGAAGCTTTCTTT	CASRRDRGNTEAFF
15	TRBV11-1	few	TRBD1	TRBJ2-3	TGTGCCAGCAGCTACCGACAGGGCGACCCAGATACGCAGTATTTT	CASSYRQGDPDTQYF
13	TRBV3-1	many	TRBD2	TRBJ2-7	TGTGCCAGCAGCCAGGGACTACCGACCGAGCAGTACTTC	CASSQGLPTEQYF
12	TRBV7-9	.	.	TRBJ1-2	TGTGCCAGCAGCCCAGGCACCTATGGCTACACCTTC	CASSPGTYGYTF
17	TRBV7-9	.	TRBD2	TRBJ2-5	TGTGCCAGCAGTCGGGACTCTAGCGGGGGCCATCAAGAGACCCAGTACTTC	CASSRDSSGGHQETQYF
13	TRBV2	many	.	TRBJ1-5	TGTGCCATCGCAGGGGATAGCAATCAGCCCCAGCATTTT	CAIAGDSNQPQHF
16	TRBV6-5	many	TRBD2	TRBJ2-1	TGTGCCAGCAGTTACTCGTGGCTAGCGGCGAAAAATGAGCAGTTCTTC	CASSYSWLAAKNEQFF
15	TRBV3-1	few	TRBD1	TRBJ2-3	TGTGCCAGCAGCCAAGACCGGGACAGGGGTGATACGCAGTATTTT	CASSQDRDRGDTQYF
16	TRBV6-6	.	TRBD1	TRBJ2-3	TGTGCCAGCAGTTACTCGAGACAGGGTTATTGGGATACGCAGTATTTT	CASSYSRQGYWDTQYF
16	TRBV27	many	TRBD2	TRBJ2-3	TGTGCCAGCAGCTCACCACTAGCGGGTCCCACAGATACGCAGTATTTT	CASSSPLAGPTDTQYF
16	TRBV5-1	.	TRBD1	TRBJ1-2	TGCGCCAGCAGCCCAGGGGGGACAGGGACTAACTATGGCTACACCTTC	CASSPGGTGTNYGYTF
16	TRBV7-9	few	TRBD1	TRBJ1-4	TGTGCCAGCAGTCTCTCAGGAGGGGGCGCTAATGAAAAACTGTTTTTT	CASSLSGGGANEKLFF
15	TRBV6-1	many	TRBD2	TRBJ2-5	TGTGCCAGCAGCAAGTCCAGCGGGGCGCAAGAGACCCAGTACTTC	CASSKSSGAQETQYF
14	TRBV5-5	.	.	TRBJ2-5	TGCGCCAGCAGCCGCTTTAGAGGAGGGGAGACCCAGTACTTC	CASSRFRGGETQYF
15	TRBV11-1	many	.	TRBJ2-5	TGTGCCAGCAGCTTGTCCAGCCTCTACCAAGAGACCCAGTACTTC	CASSLSSLYQETQYF
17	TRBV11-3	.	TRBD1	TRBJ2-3	TGTGCCAGCAGCCAAAGACAGGGGGAAAGGGGCACAGATACGCAGTATTTT	CASSQRQGERGTDTQYF
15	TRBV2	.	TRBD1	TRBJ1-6	TGTGCCAGCACTACAGGGGCCACCTATAATTCACCCCTCCACTTT	CASTTGATYNSPLHF
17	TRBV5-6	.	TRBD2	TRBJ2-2	TGTGCCAGCAGCTGGGAACTAGCGGGGGGGCCCGCCGGGGAGCTGTTTTTT	CASSWELAGGPAGELFF
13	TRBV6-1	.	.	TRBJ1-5	TGTGCCACCGGACAGTATAGCAATCAGCCCCAGCATTTT	CATGQYSNQPQHF
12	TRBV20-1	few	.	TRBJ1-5	TGCAGTGCCCCAGGGGCTGGTCAGCCCCAGCATTTT	CSAPGAGQPQHF
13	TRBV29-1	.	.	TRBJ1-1	TGCAGCGTTGGTCTGACGGGGAACACTGAAGCTTTCTTT	CSVGLTGNTEAFF
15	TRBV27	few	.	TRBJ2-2	TGTGCCAGCAGTATCGCCACAGGGTGGGCCGGGGAGCTGTTTTTT	CASSIATGWAGELFF
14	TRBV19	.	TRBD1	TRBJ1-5	TGTGCCAGTAGTATGACAGGGGGGTATCAGCCCCAGCATTTT	CASSMTGGYQPQHF
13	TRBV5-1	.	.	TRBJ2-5	TGCGCCAGCAGCACCACCGACCAAGAGACCCAGTACTTC	CASSTTDQETQYF
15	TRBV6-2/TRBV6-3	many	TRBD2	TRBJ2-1	TGTGCCAGCAGTTACATTTCTAGCGGGGGTAATGAGCAGTTCTTC	CASSYISSGGNEQFF
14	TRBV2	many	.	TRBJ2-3	TGTGCCAGCGCCTTGACACAAAGCACAGATACGCAGTATTTT	CASALTQSTDTQYF
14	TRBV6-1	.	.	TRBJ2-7	TGTGCCAGCAGCCTATCCGACGGCGCCTACGAGCAGTACTTC	CASSLSDGAYEQYF
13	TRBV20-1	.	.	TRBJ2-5	TGCAGTGCCGCCGGGCCCAGGGTCGAGACCCAGTACTTC	CSAAGPRVETQYF
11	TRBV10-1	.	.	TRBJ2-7	TGCGCCACCGAGTCCGCCGGGGAGCAGTACTTC	CATESAGEQYF
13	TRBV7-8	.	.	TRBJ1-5	TGTGCCAGCAGCTTTATGTGGGATCAGCCCCAGCATTTT	CASSFMWDQPQHF
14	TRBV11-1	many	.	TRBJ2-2	TGTGCCAGCAGCGCCCCTTACCACACCGGGGAGCTGTTTTTT	CASSAPYHTGELFF
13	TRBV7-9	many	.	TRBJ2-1	TGTGCCAGCAGCTTAGAAGGTGGCAATGAGCAGTTCTTC	CASSLEGGNEQFF
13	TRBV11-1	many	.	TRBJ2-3	TGTGCCAGCAGCTTAGGAGAAAGGCAGAGGGGGTATTTT	CASSLGERQRGYF
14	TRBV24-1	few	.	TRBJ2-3	TGTGCCACCAGTGATTTGCAGGGTCAGACCTCCCAGTATTTT	CATSDLQGQTSQYF
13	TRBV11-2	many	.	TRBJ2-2	TGTGCCAGCAGCTTACGTACGAACGGGGAGCTGTTTTTT	CASSLRTNGELFF
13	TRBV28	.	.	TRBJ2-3	TGTGCCAGCAGTTGGCCGGCCACAGATACGCAGTATTTT	CASSWPATDTQYF
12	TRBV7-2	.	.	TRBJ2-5	TGTGCCAGCAGCTCCGCAGGGGAGACCCAGTACTTC	CASSSAGETQYF